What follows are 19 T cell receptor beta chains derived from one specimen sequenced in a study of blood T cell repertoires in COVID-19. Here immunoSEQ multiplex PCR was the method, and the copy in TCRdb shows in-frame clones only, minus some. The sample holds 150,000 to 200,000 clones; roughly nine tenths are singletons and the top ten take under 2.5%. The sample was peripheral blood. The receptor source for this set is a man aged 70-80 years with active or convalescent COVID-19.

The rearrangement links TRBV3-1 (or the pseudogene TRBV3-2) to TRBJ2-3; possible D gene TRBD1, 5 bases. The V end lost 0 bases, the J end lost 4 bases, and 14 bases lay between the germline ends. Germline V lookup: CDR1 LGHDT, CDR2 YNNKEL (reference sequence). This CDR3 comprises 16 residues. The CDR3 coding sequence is TGTGCCAGCAGCCAAGACCCTCCGAGACAGTCAGATACGCAGTATTTT. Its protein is CASSQDPPRQSDTQYF.

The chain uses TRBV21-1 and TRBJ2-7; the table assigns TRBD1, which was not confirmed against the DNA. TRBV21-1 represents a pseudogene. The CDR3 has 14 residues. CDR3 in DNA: TGTGCCAGCAGCGCCCGGGACAGGGGGAAGTCTGAATACTTC. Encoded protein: CASSARDRGKSEYF.

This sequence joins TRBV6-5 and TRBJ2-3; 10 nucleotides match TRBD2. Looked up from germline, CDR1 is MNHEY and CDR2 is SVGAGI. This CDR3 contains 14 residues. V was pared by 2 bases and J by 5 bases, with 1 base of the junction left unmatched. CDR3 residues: CASSYGLAEDTQYF. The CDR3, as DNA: TGTGCCAGCAGTTACGGACTAGCGGAAGATACGCAGTATTTT.

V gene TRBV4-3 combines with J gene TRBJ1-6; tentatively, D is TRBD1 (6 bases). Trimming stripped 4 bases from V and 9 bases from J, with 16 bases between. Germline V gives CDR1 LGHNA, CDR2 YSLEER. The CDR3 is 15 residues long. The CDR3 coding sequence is TGCGCCAGCAGCCTTGGCAGGGGCGTTAGTTCACCCCTCCACTTT. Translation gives CASSLGRGVSSPLHF.

The CDR3 DNA reads TGTGCCAGCAGTGATGGCATAAGTGGCTATGGCTACACCTTC. It codes for CASSDGISGYGYTF. V gene TRBV6-6 combines with J gene TRBJ1-2; D unresolved. The germline CDR1 and CDR2 sequences are MNHNY and SVGAGI (reference sequence). V lost 5 bases to trimming and J lost 4 bases, with 14 bases between them. CDR3 length: 14 residues.

CDR3 protein: CASSQVPSGEGTQYF. The CDR3 DNA sequence: TGCGCCAGCAGCCAAGTCCCTAGCGGGGAGGGGACCCAGTACTTC. This sequence joins TRBV4-3 and TRBJ2-5; 9 nucleotides match TRBD2. Looked up from germline, CDR1 is LGHNA and CDR2 is YSLEER. Trimming took 1 base from V and 7 from J; bases not matched to a gene: 7. The CDR3 totals 15 residues.

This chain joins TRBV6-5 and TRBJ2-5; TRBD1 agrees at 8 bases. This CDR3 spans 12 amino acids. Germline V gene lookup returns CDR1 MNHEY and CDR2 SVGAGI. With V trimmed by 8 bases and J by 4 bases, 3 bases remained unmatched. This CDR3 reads CASGQGIETQYF. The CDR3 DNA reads TGTGCCAGCGGACAGGGTATAGAGACCCAGTACTTC.

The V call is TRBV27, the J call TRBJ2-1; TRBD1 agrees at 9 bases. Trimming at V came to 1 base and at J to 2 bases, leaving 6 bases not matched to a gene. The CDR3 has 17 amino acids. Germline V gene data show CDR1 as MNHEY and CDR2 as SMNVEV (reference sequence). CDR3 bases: TGTGCCAGCAGTTTATTTTCCGGGACAGGGCCCTACAATGAGCAGTTCTTC. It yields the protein CASSLFSGTGPYNEQFF.

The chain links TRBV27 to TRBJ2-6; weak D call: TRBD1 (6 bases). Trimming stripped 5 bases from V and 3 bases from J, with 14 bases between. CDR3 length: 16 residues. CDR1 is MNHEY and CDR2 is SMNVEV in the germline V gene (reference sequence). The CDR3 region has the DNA TGTGCCAGCAGTAACGCAGGGGCTTTTGGGGCCAACGTCCTGACTTTC. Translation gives CASSNAGAFGANVLTF.

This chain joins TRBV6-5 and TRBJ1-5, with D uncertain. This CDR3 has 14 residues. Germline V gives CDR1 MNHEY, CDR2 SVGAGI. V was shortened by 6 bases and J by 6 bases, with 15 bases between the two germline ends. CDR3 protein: CASRTGIFGQPQHF. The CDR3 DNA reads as TGTGCCAGCAGGACCGGGATTTTTGGTCAGCCCCAGCATTTT.

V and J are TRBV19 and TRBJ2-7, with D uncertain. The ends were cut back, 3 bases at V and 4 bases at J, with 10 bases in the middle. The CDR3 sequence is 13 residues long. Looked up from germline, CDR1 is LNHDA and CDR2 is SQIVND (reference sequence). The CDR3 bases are TGTGCCAGTAGTATCCAGGCTGATTACGAGCAGTACTTC. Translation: CASSIQADYEQYF.

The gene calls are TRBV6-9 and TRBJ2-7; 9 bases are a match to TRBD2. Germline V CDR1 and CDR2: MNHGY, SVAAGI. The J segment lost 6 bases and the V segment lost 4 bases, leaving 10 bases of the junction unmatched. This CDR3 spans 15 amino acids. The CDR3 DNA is TGTGCCAGCAGTTTGGGACTAGCTTTTTATTGCGAGCAGTACTTC. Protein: CASSLGLAFYCEQYF.

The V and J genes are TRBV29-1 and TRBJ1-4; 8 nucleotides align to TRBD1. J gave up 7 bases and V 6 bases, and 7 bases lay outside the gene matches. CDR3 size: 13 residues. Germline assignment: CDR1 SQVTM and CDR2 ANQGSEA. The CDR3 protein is CSVRQGLSEKLFF. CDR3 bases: TGCAGCGTACGACAGGGGTTGAGTGAAAAACTGTTTTTT.

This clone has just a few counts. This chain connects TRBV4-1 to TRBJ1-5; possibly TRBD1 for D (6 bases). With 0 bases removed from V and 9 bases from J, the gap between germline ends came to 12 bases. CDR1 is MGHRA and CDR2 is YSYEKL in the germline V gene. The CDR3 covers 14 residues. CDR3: CASSQDQGLRPQHF. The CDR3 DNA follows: TGCGCCAGCAGCCAAGATCAGGGGCTTCGGCCCCAGCATTTT.

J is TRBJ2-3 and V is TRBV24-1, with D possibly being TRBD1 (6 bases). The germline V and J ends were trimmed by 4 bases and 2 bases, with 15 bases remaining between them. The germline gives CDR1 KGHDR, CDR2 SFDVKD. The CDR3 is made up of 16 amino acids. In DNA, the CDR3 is TGTGCCACCAGTGACAATAGGGACACCCACACAGATACGCAGTATTTT. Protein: CATSDNRDTHTDTQYF.

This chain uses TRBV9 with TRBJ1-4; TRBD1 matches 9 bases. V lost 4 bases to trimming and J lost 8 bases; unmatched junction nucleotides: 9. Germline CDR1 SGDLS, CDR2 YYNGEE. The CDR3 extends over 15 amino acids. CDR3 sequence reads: CASSPRTGVGEKLFF. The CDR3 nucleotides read TGTGCCAGCAGCCCCCGGACAGGGGTAGGCGAAAAACTGTTTTTT.

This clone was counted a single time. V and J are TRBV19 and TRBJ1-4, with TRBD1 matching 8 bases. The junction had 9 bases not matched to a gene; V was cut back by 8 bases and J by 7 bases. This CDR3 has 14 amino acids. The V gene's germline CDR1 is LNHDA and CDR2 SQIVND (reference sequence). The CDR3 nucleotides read TGTGCCAGTTCTATCCAGGGGGCGTTTGAAAAACTGTTTTTT. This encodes CASSIQGAFEKLFF.

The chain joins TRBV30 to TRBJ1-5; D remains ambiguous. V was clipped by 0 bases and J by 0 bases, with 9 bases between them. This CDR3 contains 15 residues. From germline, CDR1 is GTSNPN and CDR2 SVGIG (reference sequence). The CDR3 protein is CAWSVGANSNQPQHF. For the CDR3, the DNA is TGTGCCTGGAGTGTCGGAGCGAATAGCAATCAGCCCCAGCATTTT.

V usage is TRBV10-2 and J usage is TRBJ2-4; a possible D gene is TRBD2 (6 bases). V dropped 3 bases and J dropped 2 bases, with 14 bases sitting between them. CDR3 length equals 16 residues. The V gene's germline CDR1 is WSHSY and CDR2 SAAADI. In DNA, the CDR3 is TGCGCCAGCAGTGATAGCGGCAATTATACCAAAAACATTCAGTACTTC. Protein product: CASSDSGNYTKNIQYF.